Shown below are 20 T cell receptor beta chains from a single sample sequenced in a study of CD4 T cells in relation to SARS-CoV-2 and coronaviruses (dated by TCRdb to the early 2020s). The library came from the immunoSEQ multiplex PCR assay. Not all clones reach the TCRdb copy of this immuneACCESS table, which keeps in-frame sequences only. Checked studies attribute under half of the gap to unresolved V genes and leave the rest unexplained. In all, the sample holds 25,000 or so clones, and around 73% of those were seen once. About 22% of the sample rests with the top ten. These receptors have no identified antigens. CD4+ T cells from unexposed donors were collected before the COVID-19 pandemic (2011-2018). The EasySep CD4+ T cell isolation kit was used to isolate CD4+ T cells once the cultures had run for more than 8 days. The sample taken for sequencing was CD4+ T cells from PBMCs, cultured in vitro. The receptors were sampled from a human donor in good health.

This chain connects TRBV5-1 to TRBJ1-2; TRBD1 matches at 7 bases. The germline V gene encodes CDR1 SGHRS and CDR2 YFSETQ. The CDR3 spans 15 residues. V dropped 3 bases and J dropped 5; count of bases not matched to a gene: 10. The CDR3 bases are TGCGCCAGCAGCTCCAAAGTCGGGACAGAATATGGCTACACCTTC. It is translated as CASSSKVGTEYGYTF.

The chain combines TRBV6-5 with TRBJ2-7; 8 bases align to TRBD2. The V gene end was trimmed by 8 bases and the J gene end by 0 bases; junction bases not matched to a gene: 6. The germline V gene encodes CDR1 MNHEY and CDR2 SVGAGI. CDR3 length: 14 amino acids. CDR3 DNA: TGTGCCAGCGCGGGACTAGAGGTCTCCTACGAGCAGTACTTC. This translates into CASAGLEVSYEQYF.

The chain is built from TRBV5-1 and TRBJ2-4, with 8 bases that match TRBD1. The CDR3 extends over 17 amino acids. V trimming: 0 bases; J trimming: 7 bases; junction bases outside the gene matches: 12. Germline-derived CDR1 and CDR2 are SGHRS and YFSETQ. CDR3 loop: CASSLASGGADLNIQYF. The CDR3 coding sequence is TGCGCCAGCAGCTTGGCCTCAGGGGGCGCCGATCTGAACATTCAGTACTTC.

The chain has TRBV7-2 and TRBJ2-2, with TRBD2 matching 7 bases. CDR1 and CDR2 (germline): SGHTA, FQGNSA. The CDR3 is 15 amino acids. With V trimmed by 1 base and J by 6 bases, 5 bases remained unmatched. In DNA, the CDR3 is TGTGCCAGCAGCTTAGATGGGAGGGAGTCCGGGGAGCTGTTTTTT. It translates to CASSLDGRESGELFF.

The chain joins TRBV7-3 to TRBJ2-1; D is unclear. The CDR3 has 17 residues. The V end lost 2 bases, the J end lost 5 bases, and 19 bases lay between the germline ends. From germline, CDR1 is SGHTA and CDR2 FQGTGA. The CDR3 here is CASSLGVAQTSHNEQFF. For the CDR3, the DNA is TGTGCCAGCAGCTTAGGCGTTGCGCAAACGAGCCACAATGAGCAGTTCTTC.

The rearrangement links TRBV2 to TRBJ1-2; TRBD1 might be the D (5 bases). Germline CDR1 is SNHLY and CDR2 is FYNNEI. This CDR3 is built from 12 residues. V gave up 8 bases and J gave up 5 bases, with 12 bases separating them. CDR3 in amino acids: CASQVRGYGYTF. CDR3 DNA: TGTGCCAGCCAGGTACGGGGGTATGGCTACACCTTC.

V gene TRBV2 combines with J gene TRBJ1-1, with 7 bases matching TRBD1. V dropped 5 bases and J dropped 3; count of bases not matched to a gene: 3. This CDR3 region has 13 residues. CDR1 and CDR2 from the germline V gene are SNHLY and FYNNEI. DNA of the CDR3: TGTGCCAGCAGTTACCAGGGGGACACTGAAGCTTTCTTT. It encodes CASSYQGDTEAFF. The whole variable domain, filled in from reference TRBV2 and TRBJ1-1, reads EPEVTQTPSHQVTQMGQEVILRCVPISNHLYFYWYRQILGQKVEFLVSFYNNEISEKSEIFDDQFSVERPDGSNFTLKIRSTKLEDSAMYFCASSYQGDTEAFFGQGTRLTVV.

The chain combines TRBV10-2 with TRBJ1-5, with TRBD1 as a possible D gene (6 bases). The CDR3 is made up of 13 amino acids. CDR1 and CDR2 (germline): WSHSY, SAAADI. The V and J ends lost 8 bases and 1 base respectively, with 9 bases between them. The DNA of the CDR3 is TGCGCCAGCCAAGGACAGAGCAATCAGCCCCAGCATTTT. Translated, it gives CASQGQSNQPQHF.

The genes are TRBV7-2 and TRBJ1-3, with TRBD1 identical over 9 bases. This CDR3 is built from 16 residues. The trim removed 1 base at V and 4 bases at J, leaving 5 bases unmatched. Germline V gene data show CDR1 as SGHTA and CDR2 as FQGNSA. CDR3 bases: TGTGCCAGCAGCTTAGGTACAGGGGGCCTCGGAAACACCATATATTTT. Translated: CASSLGTGGLGNTIYF.

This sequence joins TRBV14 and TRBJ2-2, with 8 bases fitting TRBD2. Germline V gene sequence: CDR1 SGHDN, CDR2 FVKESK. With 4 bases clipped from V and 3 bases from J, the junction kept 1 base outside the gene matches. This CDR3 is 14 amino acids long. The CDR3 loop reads CASSRAGDTGELFF. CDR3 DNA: TGTGCCAGCAGCCGAGCGGGGGACACCGGGGAGCTGTTTTTT.

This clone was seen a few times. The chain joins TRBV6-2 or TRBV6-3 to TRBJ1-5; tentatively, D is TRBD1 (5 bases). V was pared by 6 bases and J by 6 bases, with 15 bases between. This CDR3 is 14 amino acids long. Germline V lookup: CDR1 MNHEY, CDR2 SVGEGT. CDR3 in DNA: TGTGCCAGCAGCCCCCCGGGGGACTCTCAGCCCCAGCATTTT. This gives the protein CASSPPGDSQPQHF.

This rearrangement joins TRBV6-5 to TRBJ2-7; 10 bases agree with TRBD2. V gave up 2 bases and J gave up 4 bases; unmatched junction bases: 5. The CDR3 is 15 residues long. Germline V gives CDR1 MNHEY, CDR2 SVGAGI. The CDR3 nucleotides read TGTGCCAGCAGTTACACGCCTAGCGGGAGTTACGAGCAGTACTTC. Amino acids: CASSYTPSGSYEQYF.

The CDR3, as DNA: TGTGCCAGCAGCACGGGACTTAGCTCCTACGAGCAGTACTTC. Translating gives CASSTGLSSYEQYF. V and J are TRBV11-2 and TRBJ2-7; tentative D call: TRBD2 (6 bases). Germline values: CDR1 SGHAT, CDR2 FQNNGV. The CDR3 loop spans 14 amino acids. Trimming cost V 5 bases and J 0 bases, with 11 bases left between them.

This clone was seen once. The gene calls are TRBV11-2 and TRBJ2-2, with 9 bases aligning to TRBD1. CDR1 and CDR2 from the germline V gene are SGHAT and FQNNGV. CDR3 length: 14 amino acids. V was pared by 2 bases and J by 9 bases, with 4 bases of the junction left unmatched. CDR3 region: CASSLSQGARELFF. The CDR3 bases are TGTGCCAGCAGCTTATCACAGGGGGCCAGGGAGCTGTTTTTT.

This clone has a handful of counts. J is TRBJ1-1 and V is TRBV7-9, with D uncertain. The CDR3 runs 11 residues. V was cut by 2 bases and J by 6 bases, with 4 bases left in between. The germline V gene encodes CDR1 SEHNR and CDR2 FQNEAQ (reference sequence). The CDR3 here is CASSLWAEAFF. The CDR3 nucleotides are TGTGCCAGCAGCTTATGGGCTGAAGCTTTCTTT.

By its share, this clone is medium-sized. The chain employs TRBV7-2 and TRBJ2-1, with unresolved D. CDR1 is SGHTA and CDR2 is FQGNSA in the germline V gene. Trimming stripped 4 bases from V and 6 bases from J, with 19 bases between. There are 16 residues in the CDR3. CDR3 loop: CASSSSFSALRNEQFF. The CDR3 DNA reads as TGTGCCAGCAGCTCGTCCTTCAGCGCGCTCCGCAATGAGCAGTTCTTC. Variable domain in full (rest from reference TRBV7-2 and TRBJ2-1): GAGVSQSPSNKVTEKGKDVELRCDPISGHTALYWYRQSLGQGLEFLIYFQGNSAPDKSGLPSDRFSAERTGGSVSTLTIQRTQQEDSAVYLCASSSSFSALRNEQFFGPGTRLTVL.

CDR3 in DNA: TGTGCCAGCAGCTTAGCGGCGAGCACAGATACGCAGTATTTT. This gives the protein CASSLAASTDTQYF. This chain joins TRBV11-3 and TRBJ2-3; D uncertain. Germline V gene lookup returns CDR1 SGHNT and CDR2 YENEEA. Between the trimmed V and J ends, which lost 1 base and 0 bases, there was a span of 5 bases. This CDR3 has 14 amino acids.

CDR3 sequence reads: CASSSGVRQEQYF. The CDR3 DNA follows: TGCGCCAGCAGCTCCGGGGTCCGCCAGGAGCAGTACTTC. The V gene is TRBV5-1, the J gene TRBJ2-7; possible D gene TRBD2, 5 bases. CDR1 is SGHRS and CDR2 is YFSETQ in the germline V gene. The CDR3 has 13 amino acids. V was trimmed by 3 bases and J by 7 bases, leaving 14 bases between them.

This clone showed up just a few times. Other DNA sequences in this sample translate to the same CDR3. The CDR3 DNA is TGCGCCAGCAGCCAAGATCGGGGCCAGAACACCGGGGAGCTGTTTTTT. Its translation is CASSQDRGQNTGELFF. The rearrangement uses TRBV4-3 and TRBJ2-2; D may be TRBD1 or TRBD2 (5 bases each). The CDR3 is 16 amino acids. The germline gives CDR1 LGHNA, CDR2 YSLEER. V was shortened by 0 bases and J by 1 base, with 9 bases between the two germline ends.

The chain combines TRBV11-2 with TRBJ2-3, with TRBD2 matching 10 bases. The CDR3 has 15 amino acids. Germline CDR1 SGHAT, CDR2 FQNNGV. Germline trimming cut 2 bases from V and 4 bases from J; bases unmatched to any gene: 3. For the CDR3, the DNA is TGTGCCAGCAGCTTATTAAGCGGGGGGGCAGATACGCAGTATTTT. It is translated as CASSLLSGGADTQYF.